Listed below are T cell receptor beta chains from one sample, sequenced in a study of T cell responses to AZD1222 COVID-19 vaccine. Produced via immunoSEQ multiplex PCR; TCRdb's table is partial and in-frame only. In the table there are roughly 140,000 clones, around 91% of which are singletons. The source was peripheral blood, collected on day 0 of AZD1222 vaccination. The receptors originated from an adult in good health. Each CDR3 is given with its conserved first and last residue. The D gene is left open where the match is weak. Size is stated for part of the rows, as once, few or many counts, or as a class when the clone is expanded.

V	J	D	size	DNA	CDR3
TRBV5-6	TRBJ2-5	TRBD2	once	TGTGCCAGCAGCGTCTCGGGACTAGCTCAAGAGACCCAGTACTTC	CASSVSGLAQETQYF
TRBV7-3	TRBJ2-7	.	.	TGTGCCAGCAGCTTAACGGTACCTATGGGCGAGCAGTACTTC	CASSLTVPMGEQYF
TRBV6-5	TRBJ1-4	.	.	TGTGCCAGCAGTTACGGGGAGCCTGCAACTAATGAAAAACTGTTTTTT	CASSYGEPATNEKLFF
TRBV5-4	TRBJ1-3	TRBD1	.	TGTGCCAGCAGCCAAACACAGGGGGCAGGTGGAAACACCATATATTTT	CASSQTQGAGGNTIYF
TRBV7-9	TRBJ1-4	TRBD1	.	TGTGCCAGCAGCGCGACAGGGGGCGGGACAACTAATGAAAAACTGTTTTTT	CASSATGGGTTNEKLFF
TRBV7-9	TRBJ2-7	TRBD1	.	TGTGCCAGCAGCTTAGTCAGGGGGCAAGACTACGAGCAGTACTTC	CASSLVRGQDYEQYF
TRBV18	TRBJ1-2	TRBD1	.	TGTGCCAGCTCACCACAAGGGACAGGGAACTATGGCTACACCTTC	CASSPQGTGNYGYTF
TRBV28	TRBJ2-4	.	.	TGTGCCAGCAGTTTTTTAGGAATTGGGGCCAAAAACATTCAGTACTTC	CASSFLGIGAKNIQYF
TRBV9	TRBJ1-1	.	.	TGTGCCAGCAGCGTAGAACAGATGAACACTGAAGCTTTCTTT	CASSVEQMNTEAFF
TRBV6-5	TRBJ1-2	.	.	TGTGCCAGCAGCTTTGGACAGCCCTATGGCTACACCTTC	CASSFGQPYGYTF
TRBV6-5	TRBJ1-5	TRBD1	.	TGTGCCAGCAGGACAGGGGCGTATAGCAATCAGCCCCAGCATTTT	CASRTGAYSNQPQHF
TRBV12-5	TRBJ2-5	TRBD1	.	TGTGCTAGTGGTAGGGGACAGGCCGGGGAGACCCAGTACTTC	CASGRGQAGETQYF
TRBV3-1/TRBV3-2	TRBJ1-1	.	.	TGTGCCAGCAGCCAAATGGGATACACTGAAGCTTTCTTT	CASSQMGYTEAFF
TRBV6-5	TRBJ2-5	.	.	TGTGCCAGCAGCCCAGGGCAAGAGACCCAGTACTTC	CASSPGQETQYF
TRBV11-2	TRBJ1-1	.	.	TGTGCCAGCAGCTTAAATATGGCGAACACTGAAGCTTTCTTT	CASSLNMANTEAFF
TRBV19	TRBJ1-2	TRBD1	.	TGTGCCAGTAGTTTCCGGGACAGGCTCTCCGTGGGCGGCTACACCTTC	CASSFRDRLSVGGYTF
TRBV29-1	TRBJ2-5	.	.	TGCAGCGTTCCTTCGAGGACTGTTCAAGAGACCCAGTACTTC	CSVPSRTVQETQYF
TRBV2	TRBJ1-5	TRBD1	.	TGTGCCAGCAACAGACAGGGGCCTACTCAGCCCCAGCATTTT	CASNRQGPTQPQHF
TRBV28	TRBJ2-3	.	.	TGTGCCAGCAGTCCTAGGACAAGCACAGATACGCAGTATTTT	CASSPRTSTDTQYF
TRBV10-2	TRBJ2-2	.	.	TGCGCCACTTTCGGTGCCTCAATAACCGGGGAGCTGTTTTTT	CATFGASITGELFF